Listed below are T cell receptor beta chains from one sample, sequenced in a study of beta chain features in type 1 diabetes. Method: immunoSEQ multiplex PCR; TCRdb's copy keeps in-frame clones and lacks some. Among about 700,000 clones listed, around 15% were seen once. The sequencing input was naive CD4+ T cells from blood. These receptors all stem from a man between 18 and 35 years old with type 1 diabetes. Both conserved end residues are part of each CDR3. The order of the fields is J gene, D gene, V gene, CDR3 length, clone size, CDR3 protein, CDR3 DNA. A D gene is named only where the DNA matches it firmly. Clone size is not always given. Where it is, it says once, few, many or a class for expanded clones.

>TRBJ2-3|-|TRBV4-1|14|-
CASSPPRVPDTQYF
TGCGCCAGCAGCCCCCCGAGGGTGCCCGATACGCAGTATTTT
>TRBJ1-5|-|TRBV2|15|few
CASSEQGSHNQPQHF
TGTGCCAGCAGTGAACAGGGCAGCCACAATCAGCCCCAGCATTTT
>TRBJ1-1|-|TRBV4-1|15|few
CASSHLGQKYTEAFF
TGCGCCAGCAGCCATCTAGGACAGAAATACACTGAAGCTTTCTTT
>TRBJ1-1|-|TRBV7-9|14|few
CASIPTSPGTEAFF
TGTGCCAGCATCCCGACCTCCCCGGGCACTGAAGCTTTCTTT
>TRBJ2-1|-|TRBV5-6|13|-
CASSVSTWGEQFF
TGTGCCAGCAGTGTTAGCACCTGGGGTGAGCAGTTCTTC
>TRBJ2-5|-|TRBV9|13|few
CASSTNPPGTQYF
TGTGCCAGCAGCACCAACCCTCCAGGGACCCAGTACTTC
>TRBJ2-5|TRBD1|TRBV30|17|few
CAWSAWGGQGYQETQYF
TGTGCCTGGAGTGCCTGGGGCGGACAGGGGTACCAAGAGACCCAGTACTTC
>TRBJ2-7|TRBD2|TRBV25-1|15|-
CASSLPGLASYEQYF
TGTGCCAGCAGTCTTCCGGGACTAGCGTCCTACGAGCAGTACTTC
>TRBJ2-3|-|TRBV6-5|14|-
CASSLLGSTDTQYF
TGTGCCAGCAGTCTCCTGGGGAGCACAGATACGCAGTATTTT
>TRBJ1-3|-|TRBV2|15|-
CASSELSTSGNTIYF
TGTGCCAGCAGTGAACTAAGCACCTCTGGAAACACCATATATTTT
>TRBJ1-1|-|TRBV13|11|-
CASVRNTEAFF
TGTGCCAGCGTCAGGAACACTGAAGCTTTCTTT
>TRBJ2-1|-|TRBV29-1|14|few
CSVGRINAYNEQFF
TGCAGCGTTGGCCGGATCAATGCCTACAATGAGCAGTTCTTC
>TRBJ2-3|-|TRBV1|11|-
CTSSHRDTQYF
TGCACCAGCAGCCATAGGGATACGCAGTATTTT
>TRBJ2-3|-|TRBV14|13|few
CASSQGPPDTQYF
TGTGCCAGCAGCCAGGGACCCCCAGATACGCAGTATTTT
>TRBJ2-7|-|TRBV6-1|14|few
CATLPRQLSYEQYF
TGTGCCACCCTACCGCGGCAGCTCTCCTACGAGCAGTACTTC
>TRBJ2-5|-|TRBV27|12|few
CASSLDQETQYF
TGTGCCAGCAGTTTAGATCAAGAGACCCAGTACTTC
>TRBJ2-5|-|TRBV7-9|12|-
CAQGGGPETQYF
TGTGCCCAAGGGGGAGGTCCGGAGACCCAGTACTTC
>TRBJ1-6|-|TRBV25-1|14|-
CASSDGGSNSPLHF
TGTGCCAGCAGTGATGGGGGATCCAATTCACCCCTCCACTTT
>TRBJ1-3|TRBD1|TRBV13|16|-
CASSSPATGTGNTIYF
TGTGCCAGCAGCTCCCCCGCGACAGGGACTGGAAACACCATATATTTT
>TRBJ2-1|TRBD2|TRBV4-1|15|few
CASSQRSGGDNEQFF
TGCGCCAGCAGCCAAAGAAGCGGGGGGGACAATGAGCAGTTCTTC
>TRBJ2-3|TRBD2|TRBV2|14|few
CASGTSGVTDTQYF
TGTGCCAGCGGGACTAGCGGGGTTACAGATACGCAGTATTTT
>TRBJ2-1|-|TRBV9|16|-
CASSVDVLHSGNEQFF
TGTGCCAGCAGCGTAGATGTACTCCATAGTGGCAATGAGCAGTTCTTC
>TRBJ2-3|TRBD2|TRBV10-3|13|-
CAIGKRDTDTQYF
TGTGCCATCGGCAAGCGGGACACAGATACGCAGTATTTT
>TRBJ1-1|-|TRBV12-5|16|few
CASGLVVGRENTEAFF
TGTGCTAGTGGTTTGGTAGTGGGCAGGGAGAACACTGAAGCTTTCTTT
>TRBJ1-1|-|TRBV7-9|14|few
CASSLVEGNTEAFF
TGTGCCAGCAGCTTAGTCGAGGGGAACACTGAAGCTTTCTTT
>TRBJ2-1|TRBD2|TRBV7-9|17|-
CASSLEASGISYNEQFF
TGTGCCAGCAGCTTAGAGGCGAGCGGGATCTCCTACAATGAGCAGTTCTTC
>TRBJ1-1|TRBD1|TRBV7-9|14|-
CASSFQGAPTEAFF
TGTGCCAGCAGCTTTCAGGGGGCTCCCACTGAAGCTTTCTTT
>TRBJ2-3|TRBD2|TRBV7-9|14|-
CASSRGLDTDTQYF
TGTGCCAGCAGCCGAGGACTAGACACAGATACGCAGTATTTT
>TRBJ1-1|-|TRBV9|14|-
CASSTGGGGTEAFF
TGTGCCAGCAGCACCGGCGGAGGGGGCACTGAAGCTTTCTTT
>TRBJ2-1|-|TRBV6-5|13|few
CASTRGPNNEQFF
TGTGCCAGCACAAGGGGCCCTAACAATGAGCAGTTCTTC
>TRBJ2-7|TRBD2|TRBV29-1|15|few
CSVRLLAGRPYEQYF
TGCAGCGTGCGACTACTAGCGGGGAGACCCTACGAGCAGTACTTC
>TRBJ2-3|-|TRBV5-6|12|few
CASGGGTDTQYF
TGTGCCAGCGGCGGGGGCACAGATACGCAGTATTTT
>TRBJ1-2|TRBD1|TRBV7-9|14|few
CASSLRGQNYGYTF
TGTGCCAGCAGCTTACGGGGACAGAACTATGGCTACACCTTC
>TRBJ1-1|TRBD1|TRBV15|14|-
CATSRVRGQGDPFF
TGTGCCACCAGCAGAGTACGTGGACAGGGGGACCCTTTCTTT
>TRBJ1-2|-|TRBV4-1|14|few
CASSQGIGRYGYTF
TGCGCCAGCAGCCAAGGAATAGGCAGATATGGCTACACCTTC
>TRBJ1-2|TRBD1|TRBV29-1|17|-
CSVARRSPGTGGYGYTF
TGCAGCGTTGCAAGAAGGTCCCCCGGGACAGGGGGTTATGGCTACACCTTC
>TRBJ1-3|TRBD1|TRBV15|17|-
CATSTVKGGGDGNTIYF
TGTGCCACCAGCACCGTCAAGGGAGGGGGCGATGGAAACACCATATATTTT
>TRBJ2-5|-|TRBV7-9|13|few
CASTVDFGGTQYF
TGTGCCAGCACCGTGGACTTTGGGGGGACCCAGTACTTC
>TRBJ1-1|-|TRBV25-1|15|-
CASSGIQSMNTEAFF
TGTGCCAGCAGTGGGATACAGAGCATGAACACTGAAGCTTTCTTT
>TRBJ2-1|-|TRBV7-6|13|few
CASSFGGGNEQFF
TGTGCCAGCAGCTTCGGAGGCGGCAATGAGCAGTTCTTC
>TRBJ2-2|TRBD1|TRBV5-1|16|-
CASSVPGTANTGELFF
TGCGCCAGCAGCGTCCCCGGGACAGCCAACACCGGGGAGCTGTTTTTT
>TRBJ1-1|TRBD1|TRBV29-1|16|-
CSVEVDRDTGGTEAFF
TGCAGCGTTGAAGTGGACAGGGATACTGGAGGTACTGAAGCTTTCTTT
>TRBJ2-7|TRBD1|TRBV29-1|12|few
CSGTGTGNEQYF
TGCAGCGGGACCGGGACAGGGAACGAGCAGTACTTC
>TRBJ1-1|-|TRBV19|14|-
CASTLGPSGTEAFF
TGTGCCAGTACCTTGGGCCCCTCTGGGACTGAAGCTTTCTTT
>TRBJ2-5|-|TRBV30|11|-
CAWSPQETQYF
TGTGCCTGGAGTCCCCAAGAGACCCAGTACTTC
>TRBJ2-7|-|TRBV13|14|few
CASARRGRTHEQYF
TGTGCCAGCGCCCGCCGGGGGCGTACTCACGAGCAGTACTTC
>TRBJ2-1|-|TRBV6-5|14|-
CASSYSGSYNEQFF
TGTGCCAGCAGTTACTCGGGTAGTTACAATGAGCAGTTCTTC
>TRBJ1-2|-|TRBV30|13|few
CAWSVGRSYGYTF
TGTGCCTGGAGTGTTGGCAGAAGCTATGGCTACACCTTC
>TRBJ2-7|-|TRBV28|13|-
CASGGAGGYEQYF
TGTGCCAGCGGAGGGGCAGGTGGCTACGAGCAGTACTTC
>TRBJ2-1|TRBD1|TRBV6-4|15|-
CASSLDRGNFNEQFF
TGTGCCAGCAGCCTGGACAGGGGAAATTTCAATGAGCAGTTCTTC
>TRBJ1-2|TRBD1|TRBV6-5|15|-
CASSSPGQGDYGYTF
TGTGCCAGCAGTTCACCGGGACAGGGGGACTATGGCTACACCTTC
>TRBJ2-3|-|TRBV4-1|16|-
CASSLHAGMSTDTQYF
TGCGCCAGCAGCCTTCATGCCGGGATGTCGACAGATACGCAGTATTTT
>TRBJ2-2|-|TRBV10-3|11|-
CAIRNDGELFF
TGTGCCATCAGGAATGACGGGGAGCTGTTTTTT
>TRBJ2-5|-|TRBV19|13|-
CASSGRAQETQYF
TGTGCCAGTAGCGGTAGGGCTCAAGAGACCCAGTACTTC
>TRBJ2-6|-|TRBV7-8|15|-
CASSLMRSGANVLTF
TGTGCCAGCAGCTTAATGCGTTCTGGGGCCAACGTCCTGACTTTC
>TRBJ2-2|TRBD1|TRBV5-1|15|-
CASSPEGTDTGELFF
TGCGCCAGCAGCCCAGAAGGGACAGACACCGGGGAGCTGTTTTTT
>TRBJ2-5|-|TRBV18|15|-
CASSPLKQTQETQYF
TGTGCCAGCTCACCACTTAAACAGACTCAAGAGACCCAGTACTTC
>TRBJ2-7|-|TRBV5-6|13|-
CASRGHPSYEQYF
TGTGCCAGCAGGGGACACCCGTCCTACGAGCAGTACTTC